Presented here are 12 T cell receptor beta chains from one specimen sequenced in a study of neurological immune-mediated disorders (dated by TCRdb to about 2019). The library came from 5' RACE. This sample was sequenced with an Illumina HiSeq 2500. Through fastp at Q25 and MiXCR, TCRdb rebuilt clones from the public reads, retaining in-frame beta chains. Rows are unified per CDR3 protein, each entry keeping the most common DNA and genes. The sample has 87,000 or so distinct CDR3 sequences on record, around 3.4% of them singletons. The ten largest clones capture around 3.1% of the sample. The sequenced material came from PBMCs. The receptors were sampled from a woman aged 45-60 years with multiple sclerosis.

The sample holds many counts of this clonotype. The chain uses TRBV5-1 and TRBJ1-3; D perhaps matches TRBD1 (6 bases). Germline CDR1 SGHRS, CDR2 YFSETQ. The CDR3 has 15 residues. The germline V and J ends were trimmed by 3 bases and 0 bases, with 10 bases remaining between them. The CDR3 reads CASSSTGNSGNTIYF. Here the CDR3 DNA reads TGCGCCAGCAGCTCTACAGGGAACTCTGGAAACACCATATATTTT.

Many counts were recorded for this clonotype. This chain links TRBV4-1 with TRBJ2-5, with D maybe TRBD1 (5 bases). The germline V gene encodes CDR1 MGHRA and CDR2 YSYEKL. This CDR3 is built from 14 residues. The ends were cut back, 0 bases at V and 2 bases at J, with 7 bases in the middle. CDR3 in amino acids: CASSQETVQETQYF. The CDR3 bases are TGCGCCAGCAGCCAAGAGACAGTTCAAGAGACCCAGTACTTC.

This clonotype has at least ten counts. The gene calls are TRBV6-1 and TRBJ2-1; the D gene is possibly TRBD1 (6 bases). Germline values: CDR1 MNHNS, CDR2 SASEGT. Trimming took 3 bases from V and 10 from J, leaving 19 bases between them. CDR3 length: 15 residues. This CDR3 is CASSDIKTGLGEQFF. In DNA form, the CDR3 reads TGTGCCAGCAGTGACATAAAGACAGGTCTGGGCGAGCAGTTCTTC.

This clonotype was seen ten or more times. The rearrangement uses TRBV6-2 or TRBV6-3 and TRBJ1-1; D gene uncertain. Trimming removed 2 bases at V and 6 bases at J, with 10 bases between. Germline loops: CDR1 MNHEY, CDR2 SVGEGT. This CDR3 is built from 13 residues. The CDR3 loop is CASSYTLYSEAFF. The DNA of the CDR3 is TGTGCCAGCAGTTACACGCTGTACTCTGAAGCTTTCTTT.

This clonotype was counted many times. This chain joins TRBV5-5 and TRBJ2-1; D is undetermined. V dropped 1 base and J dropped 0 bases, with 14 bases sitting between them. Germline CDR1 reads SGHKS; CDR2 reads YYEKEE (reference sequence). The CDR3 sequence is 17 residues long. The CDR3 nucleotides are TGTGCCAGCAGCTTGCGAGGCTATCCGAGCTCCTACAATGAGCAGTTCTTC. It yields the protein CASSLRGYPSSYNEQFF.

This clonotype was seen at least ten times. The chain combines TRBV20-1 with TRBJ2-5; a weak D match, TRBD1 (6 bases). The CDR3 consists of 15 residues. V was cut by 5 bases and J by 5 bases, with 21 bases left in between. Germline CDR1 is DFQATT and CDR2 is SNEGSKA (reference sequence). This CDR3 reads CSAAYLGDIGETQYF. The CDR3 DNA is TGCAGTGCTGCTTATCTGGGGGACATCGGTGAGACCCAGTACTTC.

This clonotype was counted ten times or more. CDR3 in amino acids: CASSLRAAGVADTQYF. Written as DNA, the CDR3 is TGTGCCAGCAGCCTGCGAGCGGCAGGGGTGGCAGATACGCAGTATTTT. The rearrangement links TRBV5-6 to TRBJ2-3; a weak D match, TRBD1 (6 bases). The CDR3 loop spans 16 amino acids. Per germline, CDR1 SGHDT and CDR2 YYEEEE. Trimming pared 4 bases from V and 4 bases from J, leaving 19 bases between.

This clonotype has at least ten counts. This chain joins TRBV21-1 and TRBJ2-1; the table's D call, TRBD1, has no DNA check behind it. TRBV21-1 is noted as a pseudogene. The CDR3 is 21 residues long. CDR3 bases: TGTGCCAGCAGCAAAGCGGAAGGAAAACGACAGACCCTTTCCGTCGGGAATGAGCAGTTCTTC. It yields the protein CASSKAEGKRQTLSVGNEQFF.

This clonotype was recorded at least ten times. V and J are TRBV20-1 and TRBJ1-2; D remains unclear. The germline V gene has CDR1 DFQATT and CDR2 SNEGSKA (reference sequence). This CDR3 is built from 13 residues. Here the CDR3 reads CRATREPNHGYTF. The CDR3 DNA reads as TGCAGGGCGACAAGAGAGCCGAACCATGGCTACACCTTC.

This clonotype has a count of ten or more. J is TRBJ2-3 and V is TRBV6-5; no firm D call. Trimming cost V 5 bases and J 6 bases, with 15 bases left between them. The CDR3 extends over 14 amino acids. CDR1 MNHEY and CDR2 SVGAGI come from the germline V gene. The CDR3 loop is CASSRFSRGDTQYF. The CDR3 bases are TGTGCCAGCAGTAGGTTCTCCCGTGGGGATACGCAGTATTTT.

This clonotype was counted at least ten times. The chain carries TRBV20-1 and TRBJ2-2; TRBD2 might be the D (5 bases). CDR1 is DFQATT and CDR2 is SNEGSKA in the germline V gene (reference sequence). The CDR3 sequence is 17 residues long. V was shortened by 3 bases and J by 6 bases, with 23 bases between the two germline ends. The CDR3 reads CSASPNRPLVDPGELFF. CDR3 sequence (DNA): TGCAGTGCTAGCCCGAACCGGCCACTAGTCGATCCCGGGGAGCTGTTTTTT.

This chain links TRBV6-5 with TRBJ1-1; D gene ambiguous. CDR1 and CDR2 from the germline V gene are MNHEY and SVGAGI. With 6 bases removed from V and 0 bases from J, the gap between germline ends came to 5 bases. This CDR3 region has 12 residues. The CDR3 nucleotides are TGTGCCAGCAGCCCCATGAACACTGAAGCTTTCTTT. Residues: CASSPMNTEAFF.